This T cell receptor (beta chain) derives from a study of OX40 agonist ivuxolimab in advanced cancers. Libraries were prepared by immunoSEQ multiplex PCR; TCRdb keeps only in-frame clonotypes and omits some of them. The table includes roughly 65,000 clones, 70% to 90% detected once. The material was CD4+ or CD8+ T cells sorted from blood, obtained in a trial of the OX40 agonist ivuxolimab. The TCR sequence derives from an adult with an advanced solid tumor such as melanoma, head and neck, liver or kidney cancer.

CDR3 amino acids: CASSFSGQKDEQYF. The CDR3 nucleotides are TGTGCCAGCAGCTTTAGCGGGCAAAAGGACGAGCAGTACTTC. The genes are TRBV28 and TRBJ2-7; 7 bases are shared with TRBD2. The CDR3 loop spans 14 amino acids. V lost 6 bases to trimming and J lost 5 bases; unmatched junction nucleotides: 10. CDR1 is MDHEN, CDR2 SYDVKM, per germline.